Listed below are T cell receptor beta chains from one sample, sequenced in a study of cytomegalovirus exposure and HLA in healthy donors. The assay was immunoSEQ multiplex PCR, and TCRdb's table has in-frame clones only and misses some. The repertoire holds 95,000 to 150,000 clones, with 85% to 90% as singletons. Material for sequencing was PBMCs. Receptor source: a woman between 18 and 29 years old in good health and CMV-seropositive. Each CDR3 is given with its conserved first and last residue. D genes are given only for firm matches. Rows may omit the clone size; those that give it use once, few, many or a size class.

cdr3_aa: CASSPPGGESYEQYF
d_call: .
v_call: TRBV18
clone_size: few
j_call: TRBJ2-7

cdr3_aa: CATSTGSGYTF
d_call: .
v_call: TRBV15
clone_size: .
j_call: TRBJ1-2

cdr3_aa: CASSWRGLAGEDTQYF
d_call: TRBD2
v_call: TRBV11-3
clone_size: .
j_call: TRBJ2-3

cdr3_aa: CASSPTSHLADKETQYF
d_call: .
v_call: TRBV7-8
clone_size: once
j_call: TRBJ2-5

cdr3_aa: CASSEEGWRISGANVLTF
d_call: .
v_call: TRBV6-1
clone_size: .
j_call: TRBJ2-6

cdr3_aa: CASRRGGQETQYF
d_call: .
v_call: TRBV7-9
clone_size: .
j_call: TRBJ2-5

cdr3_aa: CASSIGGGAGSYNEQFF
d_call: TRBD2
v_call: TRBV19
clone_size: .
j_call: TRBJ2-1

cdr3_aa: CASSLQGQNTEAFF
d_call: .
v_call: TRBV5-1
clone_size: .
j_call: TRBJ1-1

cdr3_aa: CASRGGSDSGNTIYF
d_call: .
v_call: TRBV7-9
clone_size: .
j_call: TRBJ1-3

cdr3_aa: CASSPPGGYGYTF
d_call: TRBD1
v_call: TRBV18
clone_size: .
j_call: TRBJ1-2

cdr3_aa: CASSQEMWSGGAETQYF
d_call: TRBD2
v_call: TRBV4-2
clone_size: .
j_call: TRBJ2-5

cdr3_aa: CASCGADEQFF
d_call: .
v_call: TRBV2
clone_size: .
j_call: TRBJ2-1

cdr3_aa: CASSGTSGGASYEQYF
d_call: TRBD2
v_call: TRBV6-1
clone_size: .
j_call: TRBJ2-7

cdr3_aa: CASSAGTARYGYTF
d_call: TRBD1
v_call: TRBV7-6
clone_size: .
j_call: TRBJ1-2